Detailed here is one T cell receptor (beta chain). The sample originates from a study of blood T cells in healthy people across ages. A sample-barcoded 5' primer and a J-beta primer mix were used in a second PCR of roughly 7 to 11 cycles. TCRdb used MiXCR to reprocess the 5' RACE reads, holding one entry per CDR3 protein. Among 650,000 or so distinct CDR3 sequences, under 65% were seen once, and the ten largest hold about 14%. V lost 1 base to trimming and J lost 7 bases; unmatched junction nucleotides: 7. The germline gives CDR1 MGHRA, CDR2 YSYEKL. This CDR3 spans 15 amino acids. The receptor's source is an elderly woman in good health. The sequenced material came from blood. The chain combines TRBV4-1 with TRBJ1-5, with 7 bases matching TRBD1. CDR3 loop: CASSQGNRGDQPQHF. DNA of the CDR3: TGCGCCAGCAGCCAAGGAAACAGGGGCGACCAGCCCCAGCATTTT.